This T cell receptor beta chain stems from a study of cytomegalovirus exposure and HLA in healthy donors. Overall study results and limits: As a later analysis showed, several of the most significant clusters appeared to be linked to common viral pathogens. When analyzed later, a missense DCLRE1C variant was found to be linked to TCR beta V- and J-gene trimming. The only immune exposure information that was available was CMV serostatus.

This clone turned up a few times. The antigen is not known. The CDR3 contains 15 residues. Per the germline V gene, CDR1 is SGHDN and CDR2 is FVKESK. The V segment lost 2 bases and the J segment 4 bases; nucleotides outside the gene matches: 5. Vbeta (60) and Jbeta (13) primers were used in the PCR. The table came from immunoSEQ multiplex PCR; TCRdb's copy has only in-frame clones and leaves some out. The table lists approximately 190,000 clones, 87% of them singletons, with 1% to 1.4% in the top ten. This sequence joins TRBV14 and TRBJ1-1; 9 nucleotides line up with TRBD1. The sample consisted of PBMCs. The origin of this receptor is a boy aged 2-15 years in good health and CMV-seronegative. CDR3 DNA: TGTGCCAGCAGCCAACGGGACAGGGTCTTCACTGAAGCTTTCTTT. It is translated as CASSQRDRVFTEAFF.